The TCR beta chain under discussion was sequenced for a study of blood T cell repertoires in COVID-19. TCRdb's table, derived via immunoSEQ multiplex PCR, lists solely in-frame clones and lacks some. The sample holds about 230,000 clones; approximately 80% are singletons and the top ten take less than 8%. Sequencing was performed on peripheral blood. The TCR comes from a woman aged 45-65 years with acute or convalescent COVID-19.

The CDR3 sequence is CASSGGGGAPQHF. The DNA of the CDR3 is TGTGCCAGCAGTGGGGGCGGGGGAGCGCCCCAGCATTTT. V is TRBV2 and J is TRBJ1-5; D perhaps matches TRBD1 (5 bases). V was cut by 4 bases and J by 9 bases, with 13 bases left in between. CDR3 size: 13 residues. CDR1 and CDR2 from the germline V gene are SNHLY and FYNNEI.